Only a few counts were recorded for the clone carrying this T cell receptor beta chain. Its target is not known. The sample belongs to a study of T cells after yellow fever vaccination. General study points: Abundant bulk-derived clonotypes could contaminate FACS-sorted repertoires.

Via MiXCR, TCRdb re-called the 5' RACE reads, giving one row per CDR3 protein. Here the sample spans a few hundred thousand distinct CDR3 sequences, around 8.1% being singletons. Germline V CDR1 and CDR2: SEHNR, FQNEAQ (reference sequence). This CDR3 has 15 residues. V was pared by 5 bases and J by 9 bases, with 12 bases of the junction left unmatched. The chain combines TRBV7-9 with TRBJ2-2, with 7 nucleotides matching TRBD1. The clonotype originates from a man between 18 and 29 years old who received the YFV17D yellow fever vaccine. The source material was PBMCs, sampled more than 35 days after the first yellow fever vaccination. The CDR3 loop is CASSTTTTGPRELFF. In DNA form, the CDR3 reads TGTGCCAGCAGCACTACGACGACAGGGCCCCGGGAGCTGTTTTTT.